The 20 T cell receptor beta chains in this list originate from one sample, sequenced in a study of PD-1 blockade in classical Hodgkin lymphoma. The repertoire was sequenced with immunoSEQ multiplex PCR; TCRdb's copy has only in-frame clones and lacks some. The profile shows some 96,000 clones, about four fifths of them singletons. No patient escaped relapse after autologous stem cell transplantation, and brentuximab vedotin exposure varied. The input for sequencing was peripheral blood mononuclear cells (PBMCs), taken before the second cycle of nivolumab. These TCRs come from a human donor with classical Hodgkin lymphoma.

This chain connects TRBV18 to TRBJ2-1, with TRBD2 matching over 8 bases. Germline-derived CDR1 and CDR2 are KGHSH and LQKENI. V trimming: 6 bases; J trimming: 4 bases; junction bases outside the gene matches: 8. The CDR3 spans 15 residues. The CDR3 loop is CASSPTSGPYNEQFF. The DNA of the CDR3 is TGTGCCAGCTCGCCCACTAGCGGCCCGTACAATGAGCAGTTCTTC.

This chain connects TRBV18 to TRBJ1-1; 11 bases line up with TRBD1. The trim removed 8 bases at V and 3 bases at J, leaving 5 bases unmatched. CDR3 size: 14 residues. In germline, CDR1 is KGHSH, CDR2 LQKENI. CDR3 nucleotide sequence: TGTGCCAGCAACAGGGACAGGGGGGACACTGAAGCTTTCTTT. This translates into CASNRDRGDTEAFF.

The J gene is TRBJ2-2, the V gene TRBV9; maybe TRBD2 (6 bases). This CDR3 spans 14 amino acids. V was pared by 10 bases and J by 1 base, with 14 bases between. The V gene's germline CDR1 is SGDLS and CDR2 YYNGEE. CDR3 loop: CAGEAGLNTGELFF. In DNA, the CDR3 is TGTGCCGGCGAAGCGGGCCTGAACACCGGGGAGCTGTTTTTT. Combining the CDR3 with reference TRBV9 and TRBJ2-2 gives the whole variable domain DSGVTQTPKHLITATGQRVTLRCSPRSGDLSVYWYQQSLDQGLQFLIQYYNGEERAKGNILERFSAQQFPDLHSELNLSSLELGDSALYFCAGEAGLNTGELFFGEGSRLTVL.

The rearrangement links TRBV9 to TRBJ1-1; D is uncertain. Per germline, CDR1 SGDLS and CDR2 YYNGEE. The CDR3 sequence is 13 residues long. V lost 3 bases and J 2 bases, leaving 8 bases between the germline ends. The DNA for the CDR3 is TGTGCCAGCAGCGAGGGAATTAACACTGAAGCTTTCTTT. It encodes CASSEGINTEAFF.

This chain connects TRBV11-3 to TRBJ2-1; D possibly corresponds to TRBD2 (6 bases). V was shortened by 1 base and J by 8 bases, with 12 bases between the two germline ends. In germline, CDR1 is SGHNT, CDR2 YENEEA. The CDR3 length is 14 residues. CDR3 DNA sequence: TGTGCCAGCAGCTTAGTTGGGGGGATGGATGAGCAGTTCTTC. Translation: CASSLVGGMDEQFF.

The chain is built from TRBV28 and TRBJ2-7; D may be TRBD1 (5 bases). The germline CDR1 and CDR2 sequences are MDHEN and SYDVKM. V lost 7 bases to trimming and J lost 1 base, with 17 bases between them. The CDR3 contains 15 residues. DNA of the CDR3: TGTGCCAGCAAGATTTTTAGGGGCGGTTCCTACGAGCAGTACTTC. Translation gives CASKIFRGGSYEQYF.

This chain links TRBV7-9 with TRBJ2-4; a possible D gene is TRBD2 (7 bases). Germline assignment: CDR1 SEHNR and CDR2 FQNEAQ (reference sequence). This CDR3 is built from 17 residues. V lost 4 bases and J lost 0, with 16 bases in between. The CDR3 is CASSSFSRGLAKNIQYF. CDR3 nucleotides: TGTGCCAGCAGCTCGTTCTCGCGGGGGCTAGCCAAAAACATTCAGTACTTC.

The rearrangement uses TRBV6-1 and TRBJ1-1, with D unclear. Germline V gene data show CDR1 as MNHNS and CDR2 as SASEGT. This CDR3 spans 14 amino acids. V lost 4 bases to trimming and J lost 5 bases, with 14 bases between them. The DNA of the CDR3 is TGTGCCAGCAGTGCCGGGGTGGGGATGACTGAAGCTTTCTTT. As protein: CASSAGVGMTEAFF.

V and J are TRBV5-8 and TRBJ1-1; D might be TRBD1 (6 bases). Germline values: CDR1 SGHTS, CDR2 YDEGEE. V was trimmed by 4 bases and J by 5 bases, leaving 21 bases between them. The length of the CDR3 is 16 residues. The CDR3 protein is CASSGVLGGRRTEAFF. CDR3 in DNA: TGTGCCAGCAGCGGGGTTCTAGGGGGGAGAAGGACTGAAGCTTTCTTT.

The chain couples TRBV4-1 to TRBJ1-1; a weak D match, TRBD1 (5 bases). CDR1 is MGHRA, CDR2 YSYEKL, per germline. CDR3 length: 15 amino acids. V was shortened by 10 bases and J by 3 bases, with 21 bases between the two germline ends. The CDR3 loop is CATAGAGLKDTEAFF. In DNA, the CDR3 is TGCGCCACCGCCGGGGCCGGGCTGAAGGACACTGAAGCTTTCTTT.

This clone appeared a single time. The rearrangement joins TRBV19 to TRBJ1-1; D call uncertain. V shed 1 base and J shed 6 bases, with 6 bases lying between them. Germline lookup yields CDR1 LNHDA and CDR2 SQIVND (reference sequence). The CDR3 has 12 amino acids. CDR3 sequence: CASSIAGAEAFF. The CDR3 DNA follows: TGTGCCAGTAGTATAGCTGGGGCTGAAGCTTTCTTT.

The gene calls are TRBV7-3 and TRBJ2-5; perhaps TRBD1 as D (6 bases). The CDR3 consists of 14 residues. V was shortened by 2 bases and J by 4 bases, with 11 bases between the two germline ends. Looked up from germline, CDR1 is SGHTA and CDR2 is FQGTGA. CDR3 in amino acids: CASSLSGVLETQYF. CDR3 sequence (DNA): TGTGCCAGCAGCTTATCAGGGGTGCTAGAGACCCAGTACTTC.

V usage is TRBV7-2 and J usage is TRBJ2-5; 11 bases agree with TRBD2. This CDR3 region has 17 residues. V lost 7 bases and J lost 5; bases outside the gene matches: 15. Per germline, CDR1 SGHTA and CDR2 FQGNSA. CDR3 sequence reads: CASTHQRLAGGGETQYF. CDR3 nucleotides: TGTGCCAGCACCCACCAGCGGCTAGCGGGAGGCGGGGAGACCCAGTACTTC. The whole variable domain, filled in from reference TRBV7-2 and TRBJ2-5, reads GAGVSQSPSNKVTEKGKDVELRCDPISGHTALYWYRQSLGQGLEFLIYFQGNSAPDKSGLPSDRFSAERTGGSVSTLTIQRTQQEDSAVYLCASTHQRLAGGGETQYFGPGTRLLVL.

The chain recombines TRBV7-9 with TRBJ1-1; D gene unclear. CDR1 is SEHNR and CDR2 is FQNEAQ in the germline V gene (reference sequence). V lost 3 bases to trimming and J lost 2 bases, with 10 bases between them. The CDR3 extends over 14 amino acids. CDR3 amino acids: CASSLIEANTEAFF. DNA for the CDR3: TGTGCCAGCAGCTTGATCGAGGCAAACACTGAAGCTTTCTTT. The entire variable domain, with the rest obtained from reference TRBV7-9 and TRBJ1-1, is as follows: DTGVSQNPRHKITKRGQNVTFRCDPISEHNRLYWYRQTLGQGPEFLTYFQNEAQLEKSRLLSDRFSAERPKGSFSTLEIQRTEQGDSAMYLCASSLIEANTEAFFGQGTRLTVV.

The chain employs TRBV4-1 and TRBJ2-5; no clear D gene. The CDR3 sequence is 13 residues long. V gave up 0 bases and J gave up 3 bases, with 5 bases separating them. Per the germline V gene, CDR1 is MGHRA and CDR2 is YSYEKL. CDR3 loop: CASSQDRKETQYF. For the CDR3, the DNA is TGCGCCAGCAGCCAAGACAGGAAAGAGACCCAGTACTTC.

V and J are TRBV28 and TRBJ2-5; D tentatively fits TRBD1 or TRBD2 (7 bases each). Germline CDR1 and CDR2: MDHEN and SYDVKM. The CDR3 extends over 14 amino acids. V gave up 3 bases and J gave up 4 bases, with 12 bases separating them. CDR3 sequence reads: CASSFSGGGETQYF. Here the CDR3 DNA reads TGTGCCAGCAGTTTCTCAGGGGGGGGAGAGACCCAGTACTTC.

The chain combines TRBV18 with TRBJ1-4; a possible D gene is TRBD1 (5 bases). Trimming pared 4 bases from V and 8 bases from J, leaving 20 bases between. The CDR3 has 16 residues. Germline CDR1 reads KGHSH; CDR2 reads LQKENI. CDR3 in amino acids: CASSRSLGDPDEKLFF. CDR3 DNA: TGTGCCAGCTCACGCTCATTAGGGGACCCCGACGAAAAACTGTTTTTT.

The genes are TRBV5-8 and TRBJ2-7; 7 nucleotides line up with TRBD1. CDR3 size: 16 residues. CDR1 SGHTS and CDR2 YDEGEE come from the germline V gene. After removal of 4 bases from V and 2 bases from J, the junction contained 12 bases not matched to a gene. The DNA of the CDR3 is TGTGCCAGCAGCGATTGGACAGGAGCACACCCCTACGAGCAGTACTTC. Encoded protein: CASSDWTGAHPYEQYF.

This chain joins TRBV28 and TRBJ1-5; possible D gene TRBD1, 5 bases. This CDR3 spans 13 amino acids. Germline assignment: CDR1 MDHEN and CDR2 SYDVKM. Trimming took 10 bases from V and 1 from J, leaving 11 bases between them. The CDR3 region is CATCWGSNQPQHF. For the CDR3, the DNA is TGTGCCACCTGTTGGGGGAGCAATCAGCCCCAGCATTTT.

J is TRBJ1-2 and V is TRBV5-6; 9 bases fit TRBD1. The CDR3 runs to 17 residues. The trim removed 0 bases at V and 7 bases at J, leaving 13 bases unmatched. Per the germline V gene, CDR1 is SGHDT and CDR2 is YYEEEE. The CDR3 region has the DNA TGTGCCAGCAGCTTGGCCGGGACAGGGCATTTGTCTGGTGGCTACACCTTC. Translation: CASSLAGTGHLSGGYTF.